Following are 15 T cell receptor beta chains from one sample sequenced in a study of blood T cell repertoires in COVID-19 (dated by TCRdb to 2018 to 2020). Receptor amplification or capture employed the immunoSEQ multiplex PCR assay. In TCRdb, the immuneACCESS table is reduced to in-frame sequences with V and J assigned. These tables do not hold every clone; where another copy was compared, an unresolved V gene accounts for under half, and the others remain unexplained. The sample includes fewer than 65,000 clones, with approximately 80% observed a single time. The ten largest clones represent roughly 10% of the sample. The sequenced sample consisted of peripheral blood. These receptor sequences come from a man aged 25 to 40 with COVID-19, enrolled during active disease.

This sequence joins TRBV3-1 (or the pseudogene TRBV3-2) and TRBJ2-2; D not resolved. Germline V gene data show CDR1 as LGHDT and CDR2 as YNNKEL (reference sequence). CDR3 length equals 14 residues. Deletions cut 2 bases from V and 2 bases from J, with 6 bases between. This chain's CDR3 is CASSQNFNTGELFF. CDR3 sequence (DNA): TGTGCCAGCAGCCAAAACTTTAACACCGGGGAGCTGTTTTTT.

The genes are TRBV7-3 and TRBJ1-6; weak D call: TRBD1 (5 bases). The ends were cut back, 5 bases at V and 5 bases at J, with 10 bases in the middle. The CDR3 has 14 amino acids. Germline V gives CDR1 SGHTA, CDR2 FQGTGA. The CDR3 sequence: CASSGAGHNSPLHF. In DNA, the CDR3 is TGTGCCAGCAGCGGGGCAGGGCATAATTCACCCCTCCACTTT.

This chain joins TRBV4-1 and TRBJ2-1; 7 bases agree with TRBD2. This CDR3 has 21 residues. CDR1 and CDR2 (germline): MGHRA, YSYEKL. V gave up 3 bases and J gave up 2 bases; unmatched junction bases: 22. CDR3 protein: CASSHHLTLGKAGITYNEQFF. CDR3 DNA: TGCGCCAGCAGCCACCACCTAACCCTGGGAAAAGCGGGAATAACCTACAATGAGCAGTTCTTC.

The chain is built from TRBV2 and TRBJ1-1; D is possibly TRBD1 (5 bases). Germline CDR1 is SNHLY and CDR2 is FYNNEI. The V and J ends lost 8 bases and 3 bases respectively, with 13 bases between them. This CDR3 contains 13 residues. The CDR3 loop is CASRGAGDTEAFF. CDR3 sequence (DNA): TGTGCCAGCCGTGGGGCGGGTGACACTGAAGCTTTCTTT. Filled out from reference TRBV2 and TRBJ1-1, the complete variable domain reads EPEVTQTPSHQVTQMGQEVILRCVPISNHLYFYWYRQILGQKVEFLVSFYNNEISEKSEIFDDQFSVERPDGSNFTLKIRSTKLEDSAMYFCASRGAGDTEAFFGQGTRLTVV.

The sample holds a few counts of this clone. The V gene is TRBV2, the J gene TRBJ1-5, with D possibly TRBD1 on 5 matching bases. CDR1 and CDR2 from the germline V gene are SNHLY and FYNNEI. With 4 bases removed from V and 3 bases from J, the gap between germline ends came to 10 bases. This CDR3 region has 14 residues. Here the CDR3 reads CASSVDRFNQPQHF. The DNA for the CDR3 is TGTGCCAGCAGTGTTGACAGATTCAATCAGCCCCAGCATTTT. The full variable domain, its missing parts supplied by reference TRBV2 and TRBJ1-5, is EPEVTQTPSHQVTQMGQEVILRCVPISNHLYFYWYRQILGQKVEFLVSFYNNEISEKSEIFDDQFSVERPDGSNFTLKIRSTKLEDSAMYFCASSVDRFNQPQHFGDGTRLSIL.

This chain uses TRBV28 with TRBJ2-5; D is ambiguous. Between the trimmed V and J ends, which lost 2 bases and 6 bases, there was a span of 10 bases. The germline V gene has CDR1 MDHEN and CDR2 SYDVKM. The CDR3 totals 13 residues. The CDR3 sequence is CASSLQYSQTQYF. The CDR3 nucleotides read TGTGCCAGCAGTTTACAATACAGCCAGACCCAGTACTTC.

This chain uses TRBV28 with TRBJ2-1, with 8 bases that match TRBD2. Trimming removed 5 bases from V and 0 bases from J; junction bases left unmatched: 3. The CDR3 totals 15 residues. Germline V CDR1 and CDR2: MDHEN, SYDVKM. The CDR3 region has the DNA TGTGCCAGCAGTATGAGCGGGAGCTCCTACAATGAGCAGTTCTTC. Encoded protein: CASSMSGSSYNEQFF.

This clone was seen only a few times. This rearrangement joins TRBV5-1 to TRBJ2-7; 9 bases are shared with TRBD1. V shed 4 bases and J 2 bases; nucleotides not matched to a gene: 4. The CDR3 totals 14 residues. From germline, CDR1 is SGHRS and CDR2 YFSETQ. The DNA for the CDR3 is TGCGCCAGCAGCGGACAGGGGTCTGCCTACGAGCAGTACTTC. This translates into CASSGQGSAYEQYF.

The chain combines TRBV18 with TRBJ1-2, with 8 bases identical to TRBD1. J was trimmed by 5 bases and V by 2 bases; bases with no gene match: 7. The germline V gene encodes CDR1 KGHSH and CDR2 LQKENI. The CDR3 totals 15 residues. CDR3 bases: TGTGCCAGCTCACCATCCGCCAGGGGGCTGTATGGCTACACCTTC. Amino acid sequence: CASSPSARGLYGYTF. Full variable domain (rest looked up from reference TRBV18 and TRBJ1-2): NAGVMQNPRHLVRRRGQEARLRCSPMKGHSHVYWYRQLPEEGLKFMVYLQKENIIDESGMPKERFSAEFPKEGPSILRIQQVVRGDSAAYFCASSPSARGLYGYTFGSGTRLTVV.

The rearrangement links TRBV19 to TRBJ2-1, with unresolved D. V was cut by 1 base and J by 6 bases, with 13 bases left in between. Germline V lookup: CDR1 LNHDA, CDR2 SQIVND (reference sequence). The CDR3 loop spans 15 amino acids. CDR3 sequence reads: CASSIVRPEPNEQFF. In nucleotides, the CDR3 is TGTGCCAGTAGTATAGTGCGGCCCGAGCCCAATGAGCAGTTCTTC.

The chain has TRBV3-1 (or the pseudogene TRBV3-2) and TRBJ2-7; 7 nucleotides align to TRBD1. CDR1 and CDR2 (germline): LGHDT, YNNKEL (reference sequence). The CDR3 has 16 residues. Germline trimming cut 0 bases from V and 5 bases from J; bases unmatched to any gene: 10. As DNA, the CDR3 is TGTGCCAGCAGCCAAGACCTGGGTGACAGGGTAGACGAGCAGTACTTC. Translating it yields CASSQDLGDRVDEQYF.

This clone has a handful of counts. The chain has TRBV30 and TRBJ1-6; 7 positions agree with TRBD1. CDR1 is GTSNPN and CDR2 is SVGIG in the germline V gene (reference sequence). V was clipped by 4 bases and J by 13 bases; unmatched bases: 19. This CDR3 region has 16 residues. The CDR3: CAWTSLGAFRGYPLHF. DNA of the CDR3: TGTGCCTGGACGTCATTAGGGGCCTTCAGGGGGTATCCCCTCCACTTT.

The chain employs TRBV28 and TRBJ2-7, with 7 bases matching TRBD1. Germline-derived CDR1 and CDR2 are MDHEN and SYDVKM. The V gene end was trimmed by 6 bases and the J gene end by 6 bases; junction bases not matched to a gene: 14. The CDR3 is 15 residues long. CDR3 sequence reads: CASSRETGRVGEQYF. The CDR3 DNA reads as TGTGCCAGCAGCCGAGAGACAGGGAGAGTGGGCGAGCAGTACTTC.

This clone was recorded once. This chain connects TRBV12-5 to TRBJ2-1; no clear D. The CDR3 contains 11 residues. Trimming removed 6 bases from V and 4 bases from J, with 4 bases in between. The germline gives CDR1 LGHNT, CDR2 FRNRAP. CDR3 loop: CASGHYNEQFF. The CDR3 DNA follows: TGTGCTAGTGGACATTACAATGAGCAGTTCTTC.

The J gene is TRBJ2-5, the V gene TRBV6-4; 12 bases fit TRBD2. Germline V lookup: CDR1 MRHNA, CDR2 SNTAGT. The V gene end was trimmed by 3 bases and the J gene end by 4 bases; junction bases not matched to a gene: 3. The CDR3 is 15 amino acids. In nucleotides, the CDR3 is TGTGCCAGCAGTGAACGGGGACTAGCGGGAGAGACCCAGTACTTC. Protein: CASSERGLAGETQYF.